A few counts support the clone carrying this T cell receptor (beta chain). The entry originates in a study of blood T cell repertoires in COVID-19. The CDR3 consists of 15 residues. Germline V gene sequence: CDR1 SGHTA, CDR2 FQGNSA. Trimming took off 7 bases at V and 2 bases at J, with 16 bases between the two ends. Here immunoSEQ multiplex PCR was the method, and the copy in TCRdb shows in-frame clones only, minus some. The sample records some 200,000 clones, about 78% being singletons. Material for sequencing was peripheral blood. This rearrangement joins TRBV7-2 to TRBJ2-3; D remains unclear. The source of this sequence is a woman in her 70s with acute or convalescent COVID-19. In DNA form, the CDR3 reads TGTGCCAGCAACAAAGATGCCGTGAACACAGATACGCAGTATTTT. The encoded protein is CASNKDAVNTDTQYF.